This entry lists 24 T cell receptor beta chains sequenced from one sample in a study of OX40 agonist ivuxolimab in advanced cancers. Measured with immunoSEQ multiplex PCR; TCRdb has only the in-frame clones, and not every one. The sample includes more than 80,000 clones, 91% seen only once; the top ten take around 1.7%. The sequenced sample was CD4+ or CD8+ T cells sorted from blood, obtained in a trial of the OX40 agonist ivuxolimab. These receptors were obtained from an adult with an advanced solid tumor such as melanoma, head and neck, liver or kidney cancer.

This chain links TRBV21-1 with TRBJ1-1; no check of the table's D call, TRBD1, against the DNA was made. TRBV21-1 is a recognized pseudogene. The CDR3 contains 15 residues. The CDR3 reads CASSKWTGALTEAFF. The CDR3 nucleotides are TGTGCCAGCAGCAAATGGACAGGGGCGCTAACTGAAGCTTTCTTT.

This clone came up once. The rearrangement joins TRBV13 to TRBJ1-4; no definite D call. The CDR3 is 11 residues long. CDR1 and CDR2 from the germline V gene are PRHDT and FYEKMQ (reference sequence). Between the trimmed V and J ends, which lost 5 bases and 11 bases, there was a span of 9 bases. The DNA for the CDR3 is TGTGCCAGCAGCCCGCCGGTGAAACTGTTTTTT. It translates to CASSPPVKLFF. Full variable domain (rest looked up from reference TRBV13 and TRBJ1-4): AAGVIQSPRHLIKEKRETATLKCYPIPRHDTVYWYQQGPGQDPQFLISFYEKMQSDKGSIPDRFSAQQFSDYHSELNMSSLELGDSALYFCASSPPVKLFFGSGTQLSVL.

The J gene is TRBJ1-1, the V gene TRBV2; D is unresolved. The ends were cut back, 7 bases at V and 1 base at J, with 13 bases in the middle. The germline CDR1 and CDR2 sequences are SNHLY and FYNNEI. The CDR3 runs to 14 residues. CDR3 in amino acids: CASNPLSSNTEAFF. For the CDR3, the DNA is TGTGCCAGCAATCCCCTTAGCTCGAACACTGAAGCTTTCTTT.

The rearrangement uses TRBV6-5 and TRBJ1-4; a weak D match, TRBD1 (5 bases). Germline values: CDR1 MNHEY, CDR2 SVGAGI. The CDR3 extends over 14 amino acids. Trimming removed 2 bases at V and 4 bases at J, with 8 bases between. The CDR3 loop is CASSYGGGNEKLFF. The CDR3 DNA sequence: TGTGCCAGCAGTTACGGGGGGGGTAATGAAAAACTGTTTTTT.

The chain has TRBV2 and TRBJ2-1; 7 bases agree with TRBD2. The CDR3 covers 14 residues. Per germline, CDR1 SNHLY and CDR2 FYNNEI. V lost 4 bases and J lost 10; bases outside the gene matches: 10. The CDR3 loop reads CASSGLAVGREQFF. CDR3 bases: TGTGCCAGCAGTGGTCTAGCGGTGGGGCGGGAGCAGTTCTTC.

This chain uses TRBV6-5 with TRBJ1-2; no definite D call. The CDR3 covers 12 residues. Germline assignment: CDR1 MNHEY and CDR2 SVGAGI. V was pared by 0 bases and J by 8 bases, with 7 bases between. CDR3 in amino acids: CASSYSTRGYTF. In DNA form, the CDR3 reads TGTGCCAGCAGTTACTCGACTAGGGGCTACACCTTC.

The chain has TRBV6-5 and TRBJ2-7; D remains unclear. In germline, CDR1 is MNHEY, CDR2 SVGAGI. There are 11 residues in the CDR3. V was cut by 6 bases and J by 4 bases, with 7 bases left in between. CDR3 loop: CASRDLYEQYF. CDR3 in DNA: TGTGCCAGCAGAGACTTGTACGAGCAGTACTTC.

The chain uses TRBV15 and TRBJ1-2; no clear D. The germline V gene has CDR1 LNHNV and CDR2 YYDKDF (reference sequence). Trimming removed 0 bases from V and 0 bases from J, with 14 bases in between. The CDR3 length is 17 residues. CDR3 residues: CATSREVIGPSNYGYTF. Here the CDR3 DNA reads TGTGCCACCAGCAGAGAAGTCATCGGGCCGTCTAACTATGGCTACACCTTC.

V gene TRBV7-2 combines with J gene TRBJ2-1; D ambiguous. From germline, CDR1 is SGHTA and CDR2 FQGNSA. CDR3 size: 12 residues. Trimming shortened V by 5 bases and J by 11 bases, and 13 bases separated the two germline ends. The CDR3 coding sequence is TGTGCCAGCAGCAAACGGACGAATCAGCAGTTCTTC. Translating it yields CASSKRTNQQFF.

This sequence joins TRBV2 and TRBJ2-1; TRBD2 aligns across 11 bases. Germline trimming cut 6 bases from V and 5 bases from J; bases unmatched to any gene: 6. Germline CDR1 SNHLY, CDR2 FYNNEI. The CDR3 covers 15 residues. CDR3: CASRATSGSNNEQFF. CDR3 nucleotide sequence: TGTGCCAGCAGGGCTACTAGCGGGAGCAACAATGAGCAGTTCTTC.

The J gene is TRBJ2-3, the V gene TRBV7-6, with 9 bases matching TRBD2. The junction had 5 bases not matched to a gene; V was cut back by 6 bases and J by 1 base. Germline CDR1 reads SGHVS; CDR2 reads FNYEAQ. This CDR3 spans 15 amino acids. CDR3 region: CASRLTSGGTDTQYF. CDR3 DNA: TGTGCCAGCAGATTGACTAGCGGCGGCACAGATACGCAGTATTTT.

This CDR3 reads CASSPVEGTVSEQYF. The DNA of the CDR3 is TGCGCCAGCAGCCCTGTGGAGGGGACAGTGAGCGAGCAGTACTTC. This rearrangement joins TRBV5-1 to TRBJ2-7; tentatively, D is TRBD1 (7 bases). Germline CDR1 is SGHRS and CDR2 is YFSETQ. The length of the CDR3 is 15 residues. V lost 4 bases, J lost 6 bases, and 20 bases lay in between.

CDR3 protein: CASGLPPGTNSPLHF. The CDR3 region has the DNA TGTGCCAGCGGACTTCCCCCAGGGACTAATTCACCCCTCCACTTT. J is TRBJ1-6 and V is TRBV5-6; possibly TRBD1 for D (5 bases). This CDR3 region has 15 residues. Trimming removed 7 bases from V and 6 bases from J, with 17 bases in between. Germline V gene lookup returns CDR1 SGHDT and CDR2 YYEEEE. Combining the CDR3 with reference TRBV5-6 and TRBJ1-6 gives the whole variable domain DAGVTQSPTHLIKTRGQQVTLRCSPKSGHDTVSWYQQALGQGPQFIFQYYEEEERQRGNFPDRFSGHQFPNYSSELNVNALLLGDSALYLCASGLPPGTNSPLHFGNGTRLTVT.

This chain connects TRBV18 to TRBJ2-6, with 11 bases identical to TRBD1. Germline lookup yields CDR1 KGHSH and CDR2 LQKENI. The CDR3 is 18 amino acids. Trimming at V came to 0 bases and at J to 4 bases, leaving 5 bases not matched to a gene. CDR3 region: CASSPPGQGAPGANVLTF. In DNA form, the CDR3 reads TGTGCCAGCTCACCACCCGGACAGGGGGCGCCCGGGGCCAACGTCCTGACTTTC.

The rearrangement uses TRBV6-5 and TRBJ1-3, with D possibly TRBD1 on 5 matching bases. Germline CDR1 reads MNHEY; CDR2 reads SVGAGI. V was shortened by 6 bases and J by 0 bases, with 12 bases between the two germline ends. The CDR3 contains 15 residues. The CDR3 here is CASRPGLTSGNTIYF. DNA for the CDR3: TGTGCCAGCAGACCGGGACTGACCTCTGGAAACACCATATATTTT.

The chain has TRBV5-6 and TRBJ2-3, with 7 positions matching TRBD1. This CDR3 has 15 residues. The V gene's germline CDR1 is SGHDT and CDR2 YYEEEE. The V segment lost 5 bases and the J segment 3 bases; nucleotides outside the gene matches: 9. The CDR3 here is CASRLEGAPTDTQYF. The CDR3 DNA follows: TGTGCCAGCAGACTCGAGGGGGCGCCTACAGATACGCAGTATTTT.

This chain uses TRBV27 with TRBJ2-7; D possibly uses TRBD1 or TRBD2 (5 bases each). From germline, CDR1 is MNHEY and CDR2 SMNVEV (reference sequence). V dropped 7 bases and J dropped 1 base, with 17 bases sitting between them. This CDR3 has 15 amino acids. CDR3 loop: CASKRGATGSYEQYF. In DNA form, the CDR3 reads TGTGCCAGCAAAAGAGGGGCGACCGGATCCTACGAGCAGTACTTC.

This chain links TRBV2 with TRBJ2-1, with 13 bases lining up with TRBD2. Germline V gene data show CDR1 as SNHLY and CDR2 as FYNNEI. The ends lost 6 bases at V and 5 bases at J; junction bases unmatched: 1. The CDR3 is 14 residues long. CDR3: CASSGLAGDNEQFF. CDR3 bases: TGTGCCAGCAGCGGACTAGCGGGAGACAATGAGCAGTTCTTC.

CDR3 amino acids: CSVRTGKQETQYF. CDR3 nucleotide sequence: TGCAGCGTACGGACAGGGAAACAAGAGACCCAGTACTTC. J is TRBJ2-5 and V is TRBV29-1, with 8 bases matching TRBD1. V was clipped by 6 bases and J by 2 bases; unmatched bases: 5. Germline V gene lookup returns CDR1 SQVTM and CDR2 ANQGSEA. CDR3 length: 13 amino acids.

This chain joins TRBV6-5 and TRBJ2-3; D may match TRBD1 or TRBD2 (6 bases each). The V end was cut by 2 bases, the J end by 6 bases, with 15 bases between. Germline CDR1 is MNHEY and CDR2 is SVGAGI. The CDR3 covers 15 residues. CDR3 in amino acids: CASSYAPGGPDTQYF. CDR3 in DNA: TGTGCCAGCAGTTACGCTCCTGGGGGGCCGGATACGCAGTATTTT.

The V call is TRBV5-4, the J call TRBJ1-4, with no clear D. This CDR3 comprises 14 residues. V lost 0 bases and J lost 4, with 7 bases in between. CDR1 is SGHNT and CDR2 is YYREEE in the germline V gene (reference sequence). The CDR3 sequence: CASSLGRFNEKLFF. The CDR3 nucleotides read TGTGCCAGCAGCTTGGGCCGGTTTAATGAAAAACTGTTTTTT.

This chain's CDR3 is CASSQDLGRETDTQYF. For the CDR3, the DNA is TGCGCCAGCAGCCAAGACCTGGGACGTGAGACAGATACGCAGTATTTT. The chain links TRBV4-3 to TRBJ2-3, with D perhaps TRBD1 or TRBD2 (5 bases each). The germline V and J ends were trimmed by 0 bases and 3 bases, with 13 bases remaining between them. The CDR3 runs 16 residues. The germline CDR1 and CDR2 sequences are LGHNA and YSLEER.

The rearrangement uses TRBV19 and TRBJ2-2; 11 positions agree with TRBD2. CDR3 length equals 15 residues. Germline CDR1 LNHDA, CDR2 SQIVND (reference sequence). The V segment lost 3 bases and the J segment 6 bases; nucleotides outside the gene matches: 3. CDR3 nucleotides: TGTGCCAGTAGTATGGGTAGCGGGGGGGCCGGGGAGCTGTTTTTT. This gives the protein CASSMGSGGAGELFF.

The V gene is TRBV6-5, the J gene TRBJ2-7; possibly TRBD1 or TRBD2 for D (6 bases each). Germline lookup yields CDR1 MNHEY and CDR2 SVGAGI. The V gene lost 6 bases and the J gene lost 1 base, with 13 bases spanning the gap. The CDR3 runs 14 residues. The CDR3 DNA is TGTGCCAGCAGCTACCGGGGGCAGTCCTACGAGCAGTACTTC. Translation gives CASSYRGQSYEQYF.